The 8 T cell receptor beta chains reported below all come from one sample, sequenced in a study of Graves' ophthalmopathy and Graves' hyperthyroidism. Amplification from RNA transcripts yielded the TCR beta CDR3 regions. The authors performed first-round RT-PCR with HTBI primers and then a second-round multiplex PCR. From the multiplex PCR reads, TCRdb called clonotypes with MiXCR, one entry per CDR3 protein. The sample includes about 380,000 distinct CDR3 sequences, approximately 15% seen only once; the top ten take roughly 7%. Sequenced input: peripheral blood. The receptors were gathered from a young woman with stable Graves' hyperthyroidism.

This clonotype was seen at least ten times. This chain joins TRBV19 and TRBJ1-1, with TRBD1 as a possible D gene (5 bases). The CDR3 has 14 residues. V lost 8 bases and J lost 6, with 19 bases in between. Germline V gene sequence: CDR1 LNHDA, CDR2 SQIVND (reference sequence). The CDR3 coding sequence is TGTGCCAGTCAGTATTACGCGAGGGGTTCTGAAGCTTTCTTT. Encoded protein: CASQYYARGSEAFF.

This clonotype was counted many times. The J gene is TRBJ2-2, the V gene TRBV24-1; unclear D gene. This CDR3 has 13 residues. The germline V gene encodes CDR1 KGHDR and CDR2 SFDVKD. V was clipped by 4 bases and J by 8 bases, with 10 bases between them. The CDR3 nucleotides read TGTGCCACCAGTGACCTGGACGGAGGGGAGCTGTTTTTT. Translating it yields CATSDLDGGELFF.

This clonotype was observed many times. The gene calls are TRBV7-6 and TRBJ1-1; D ambiguous. CDR3 length: 14 amino acids. V lost 2 bases and J lost 10, with 17 bases in between. Germline values: CDR1 SGHVS, CDR2 FNYEAQ. The CDR3 DNA sequence: TGTGCCAGCAGCTTAAGTCATAGTGAGCCGGGAGCTTTCTTT. Its protein product is CASSLSHSEPGAFF.

This clonotype has a count of ten or more. One junction end does not reproduce the germline sequence, and a read error may be involved. This sequence joins TRBV5-5 and TRBJ1-5; D perhaps matches TRBD1 (6 bases). The CDR3 contains 14 residues. Per germline, CDR1 SGHKS and CDR2 YYEKEE (reference sequence). The CDR3 DNA sequence: TGTGCCAGCAGCTTAACAGGGTTGAGTCAGTCCCAGCATTTT. It yields the protein CASSLTGLSQSQHF. The full variable domain, its missing parts supplied by reference TRBV5-5 and TRBJ1-5, is DAGVTQSPTHLIKTRGQQVTLRCSPISGHKSVSWYQQVLGQGPQFIFQYYEKEERGRGNFPDRFSARQFPNYSSELNVNALLLGDSALYLCASSLTGLSQSQHFGDGTRLSIL.

Ten or more counts support this clonotype. The chain carries TRBV6-5 and TRBJ1-1; 7 bases are a match to TRBD1. Trimming at V came to 4 bases and at J to 9 bases, leaving 8 bases not matched to a gene. This CDR3 contains 13 residues. CDR1 is MNHEY, CDR2 SVGAGI, per germline. CDR3 DNA: TGTGCCAGCAGTTCACGACAGGGAACCAAAGCTTTCTTT. Its translation is CASSSRQGTKAFF.

This clonotype was observed at least ten times. This rearrangement joins TRBV20-1 to TRBJ1-2, with D hard to call. V was trimmed by 3 bases and J by 7 bases, leaving 3 bases between them. The CDR3 spans 9 residues. Germline V gene lookup returns CDR1 DFQATT and CDR2 SNEGSKA (reference sequence). DNA for the CDR3: TGCAGTGCTAGTAGTGGCTACACCTTC. It encodes CSASSGYTF.

This clonotype was seen at least ten times. The chain employs TRBV19 and TRBJ1-5; D may be TRBD1 (5 bases). Deletions cut 8 bases from V and 0 bases from J, with 17 bases between. CDR3 size: 16 residues. Germline CDR1 and CDR2: LNHDA and SQIVND (reference sequence). The CDR3 sequence: CASRRRGGVSNQPQHF. CDR3 sequence (DNA): TGTGCCAGTCGACGTAGGGGAGGGGTTAGCAATCAGCCCCAGCATTTT.

This clonotype came up a few times. The chain recombines TRBV7-6 with TRBJ2-3; D uncertain. Germline values: CDR1 SGHVS, CDR2 FNYEAQ. The CDR3 covers 15 residues. Trimming pared 3 bases from V and 4 bases from J, leaving 14 bases between. CDR3 DNA: TGTGCCAGCAGCTTGTGGGGAAGAAAGGCAGATACGCAGTATTTT. As protein: CASSLWGRKADTQYF.